The clone carrying this T cell receptor (beta chain) was recorded only once. Original processing methods: The assay estimated nucleated cells by amplifying reference gene primers. Assay: immunoSEQ multiplex PCR; the TCRdb copy retains only in-frame clones and omits some. V and J calls and clone size follow that table, whereas D and trimming were derived from the DNA. The sample contains roughly 170,000 clones, approximately 80% of which appear only once. Ages ranged from about 18 to 89 years, with residence in 20 to 30 US areas. Germline V gene sequence: CDR1 LGHDT, CDR2 YNNKEL (reference sequence). With 1 base removed from V and 8 bases from J, the gap between germline ends came to 14 bases. The CDR3 has 14 residues. The data stem from a study of blood T cell repertoires in COVID-19. At the level of the study: PBMCs, B-cell-depleted T cells, or T cells were the source of the cDNA or gDNA that made up the material.

Sample: PBMCs or T cells enriched from blood (not recorded which). This TCR was recovered from a man aged 45-65 years who had recovered from COVID-19. This sequence joins TRBV3-1 (or the pseudogene TRBV3-2) and TRBJ1-2, with D possibly TRBD1 on 6 matching bases. The CDR3 bases are TGTGCCAGCAGCCAAGGCAGGGGAGTGGTAGGCTACACCTTC. This encodes CASSQGRGVVGYTF.